This TCR beta chain derives from a study of blood T cell repertoires in COVID-19. On the study more broadly: Samples came from the United States, Italy and Spain, spanning acute and convalescent COVID-19. The analysed material was cDNA or gDNA that came from T cells, B-cell-depleted T cells, or PBMCs.

Each participant's cohort was designated according to participant-reported clinical history. Symptom resolution, clearance, or two negative PCRs marked donors in Cohort 3 as recovered. TCRdb's copy holds only in-frame clones and misses some; the assay was immunoSEQ multiplex PCR. Of about 250,000 clones detected, about four fifths appear once; the ten largest clones hold more than 3%. V was pared by 6 bases and J by 4 bases, with 14 bases of the junction left unmatched. The CDR3 spans 16 residues. Per the germline V gene, CDR1 is MNHEY and CDR2 is SVGEGT. The gene calls are TRBV6-2 or TRBV6-3 and TRBJ1-1, with TRBD1 identical over 7 bases. What was sequenced was PBMCs or T cells enriched from blood (not recorded which). This sequence originates from a man aged 50-60 years who had recovered from COVID-19. The CDR3 DNA reads as TGTGCCAGCAGCCGGGGACAGCTCCAGCTAGTCACTGAAGCTTTCTTT. This translates into CASSRGQLQLVTEAFF.